This T cell receptor beta chain stems from a study of blood T cells in healthy people across ages. Sample-barcoded 5' priming and a J-beta primer mix drove a second PCR of roughly 6 to 12 cycles. TCRdb reprocessed the 5' RACE reads via MiXCR and lists one record per CDR3 protein. The sample lists about 1.7 million distinct CDR3 sequences, 28% occurring once. J was trimmed by 2 bases and V by 4 bases; bases with no gene match: 4. Germline V gene lookup returns CDR1 DFQATT and CDR2 SNEGSKA (reference sequence). The CDR3 is 13 amino acids. Sequenced material: blood. The TCR originated in a woman in her twenties or thirties in good health. The chain combines TRBV20-1 with TRBJ2-7; TRBD2 matches 8 bases. The DNA for the CDR3 is TGCAGTGCTAACGCGGGGGGTCCCTACGAGCAGTACTTC. Amino acids: CSANAGGPYEQYF.